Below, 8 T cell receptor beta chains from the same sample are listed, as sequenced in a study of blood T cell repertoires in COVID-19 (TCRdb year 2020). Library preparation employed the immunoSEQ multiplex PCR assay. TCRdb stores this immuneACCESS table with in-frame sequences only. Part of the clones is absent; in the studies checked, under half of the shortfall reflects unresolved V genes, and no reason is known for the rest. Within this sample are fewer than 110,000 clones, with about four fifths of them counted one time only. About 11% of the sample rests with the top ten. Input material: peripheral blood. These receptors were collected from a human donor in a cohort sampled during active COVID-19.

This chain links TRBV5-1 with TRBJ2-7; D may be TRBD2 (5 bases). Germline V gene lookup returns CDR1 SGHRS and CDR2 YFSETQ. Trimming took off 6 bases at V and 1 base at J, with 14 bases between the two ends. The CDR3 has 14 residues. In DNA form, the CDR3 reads TGCGCCAGCACTAAAGGTAGGGAGTCCTACGAGCAGTACTTC. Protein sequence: CASTKGRESYEQYF.

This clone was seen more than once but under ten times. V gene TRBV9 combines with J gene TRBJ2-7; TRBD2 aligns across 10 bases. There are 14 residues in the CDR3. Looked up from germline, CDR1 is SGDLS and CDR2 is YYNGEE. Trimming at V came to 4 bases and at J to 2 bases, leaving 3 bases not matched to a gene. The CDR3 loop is CASSPAGGPYEQYF. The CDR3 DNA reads TGTGCCAGCAGCCCAGCGGGGGGGCCCTACGAGCAGTACTTC.

CDR3 protein: CASSMSGSSSEQFF. The CDR3, as DNA: TGTGCCAGTAGTATGTCGGGGTCGTCCAGTGAGCAGTTCTTC. This chain uses TRBV19 with TRBJ2-1, with TRBD2 as a possible D gene (5 bases). The CDR3 extends over 14 amino acids. Trimming removed 3 bases from V and 9 bases from J, with 15 bases in between. In germline, CDR1 is LNHDA, CDR2 SQIVND (reference sequence).

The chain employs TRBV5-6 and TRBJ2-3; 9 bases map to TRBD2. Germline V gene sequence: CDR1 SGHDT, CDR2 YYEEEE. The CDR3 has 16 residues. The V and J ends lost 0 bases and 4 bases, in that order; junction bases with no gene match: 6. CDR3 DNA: TGTGCCAGCAGCTTGGCCCTGGCGGGGGGGGCAGATACGCAGTATTTT. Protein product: CASSLALAGGADTQYF.

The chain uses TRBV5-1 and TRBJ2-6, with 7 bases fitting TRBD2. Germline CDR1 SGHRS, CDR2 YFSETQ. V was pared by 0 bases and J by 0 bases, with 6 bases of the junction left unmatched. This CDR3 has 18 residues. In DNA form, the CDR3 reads TGCGCCAGCAGCTTGGGGGTCGGGAGGCCCTCTGGGGCCAACGTCCTGACTTTC. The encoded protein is CASSLGVGRPSGANVLTF.

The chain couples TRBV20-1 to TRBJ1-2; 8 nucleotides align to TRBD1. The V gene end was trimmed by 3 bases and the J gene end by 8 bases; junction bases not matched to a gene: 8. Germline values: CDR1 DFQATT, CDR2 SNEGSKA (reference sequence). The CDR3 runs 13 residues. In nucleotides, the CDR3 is TGCAGTGCTAGTGGAACAGGGGGGATCGGCTACACCTTC. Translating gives CSASGTGGIGYTF.

The CDR3 DNA reads TGTGCCACCAGTGTTCCAGGGGGCTACGAGCAGTACTTC. This gives the protein CATSVPGGYEQYF. This chain connects TRBV24-1 to TRBJ2-7; 7 bases map to TRBD1. Germline CDR1 reads KGHDR; CDR2 reads SFDVKD. V shed 5 bases, J shed 3 bases, and the junction held 3 bases outside the gene matches. CDR3 size: 13 residues.

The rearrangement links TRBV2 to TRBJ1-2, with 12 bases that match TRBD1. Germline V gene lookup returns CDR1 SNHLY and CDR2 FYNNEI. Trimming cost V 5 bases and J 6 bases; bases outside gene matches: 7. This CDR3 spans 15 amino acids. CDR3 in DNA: TGTGCCAGCAGTCAAAGGGGGACAGGGGGCGATGGCTACACCTTC. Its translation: CASSQRGTGGDGYTF.